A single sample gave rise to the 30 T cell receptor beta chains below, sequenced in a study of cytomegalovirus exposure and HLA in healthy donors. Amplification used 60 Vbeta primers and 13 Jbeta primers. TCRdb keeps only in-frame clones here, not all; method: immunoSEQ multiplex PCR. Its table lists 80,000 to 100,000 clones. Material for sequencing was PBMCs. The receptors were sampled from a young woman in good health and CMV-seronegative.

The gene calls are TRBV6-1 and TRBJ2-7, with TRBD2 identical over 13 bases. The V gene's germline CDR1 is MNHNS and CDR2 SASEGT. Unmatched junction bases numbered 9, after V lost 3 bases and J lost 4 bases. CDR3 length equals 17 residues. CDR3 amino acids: CASSDFGLAGAPYEQYF. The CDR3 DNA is TGTGCCAGCAGTGACTTCGGACTAGCGGGGGCCCCATACGAGCAGTACTTC.

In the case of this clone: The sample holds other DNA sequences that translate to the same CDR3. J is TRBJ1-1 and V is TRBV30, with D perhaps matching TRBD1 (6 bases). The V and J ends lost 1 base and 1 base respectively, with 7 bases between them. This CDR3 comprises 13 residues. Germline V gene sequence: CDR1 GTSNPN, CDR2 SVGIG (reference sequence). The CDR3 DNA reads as TGTGCCTGGAGTGCGACAGGGAACACTGAAGCTTTCTTT. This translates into CAWSATGNTEAFF.

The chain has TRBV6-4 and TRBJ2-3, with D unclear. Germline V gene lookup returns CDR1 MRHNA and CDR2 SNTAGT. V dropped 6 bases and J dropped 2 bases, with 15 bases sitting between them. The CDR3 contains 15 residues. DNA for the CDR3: TGTGCCAGCAGCCCCTACTCGCGCAACACAGATACGCAGTATTTT. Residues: CASSPYSRNTDTQYF.

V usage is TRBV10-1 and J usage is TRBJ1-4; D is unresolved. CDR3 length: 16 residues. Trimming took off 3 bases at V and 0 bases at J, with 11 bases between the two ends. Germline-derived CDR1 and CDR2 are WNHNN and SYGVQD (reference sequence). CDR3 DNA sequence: TGCGCCAGCAGTGAAGGAGTGAGTGCAACTAATGAAAAACTGTTTTTT. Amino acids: CASSEGVSATNEKLFF.

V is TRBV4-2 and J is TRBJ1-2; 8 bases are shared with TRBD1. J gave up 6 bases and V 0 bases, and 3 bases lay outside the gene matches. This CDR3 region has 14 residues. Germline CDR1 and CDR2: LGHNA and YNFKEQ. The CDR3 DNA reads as TGTGCCAGCAGCCAAGATCTACAGGGGGATGGCTACACCTTC. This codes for CASSQDLQGDGYTF.

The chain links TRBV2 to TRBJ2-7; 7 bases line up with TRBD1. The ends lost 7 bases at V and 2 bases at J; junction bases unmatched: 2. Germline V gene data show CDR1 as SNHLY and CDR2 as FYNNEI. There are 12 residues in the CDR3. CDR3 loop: CASTTGPYEQYF. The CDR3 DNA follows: TGTGCCAGCACGACAGGGCCCTACGAGCAGTACTTC.

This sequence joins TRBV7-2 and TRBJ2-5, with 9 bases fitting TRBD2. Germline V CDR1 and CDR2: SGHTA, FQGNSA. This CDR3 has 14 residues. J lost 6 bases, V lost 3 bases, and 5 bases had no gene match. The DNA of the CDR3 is TGTGCCAGCAGCTTCGGGACTAGCTTACAGACCCAGTACTTC. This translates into CASSFGTSLQTQYF.

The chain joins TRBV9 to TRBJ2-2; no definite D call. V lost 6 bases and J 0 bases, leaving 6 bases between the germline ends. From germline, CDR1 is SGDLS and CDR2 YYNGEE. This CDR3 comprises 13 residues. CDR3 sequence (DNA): TGTGCCAGCAACTTAGCGAACACCGGGGAGCTGTTTTTT. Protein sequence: CASNLANTGELFF. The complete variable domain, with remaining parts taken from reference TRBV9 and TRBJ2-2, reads DSGVTQTPKHLITATGQRVTLRCSPRSGDLSVYWYQQSLDQGLQFLIQYYNGEERAKGNILERFSAQQFPDLHSELNLSSLELGDSALYFCASNLANTGELFFGEGSRLTVL.

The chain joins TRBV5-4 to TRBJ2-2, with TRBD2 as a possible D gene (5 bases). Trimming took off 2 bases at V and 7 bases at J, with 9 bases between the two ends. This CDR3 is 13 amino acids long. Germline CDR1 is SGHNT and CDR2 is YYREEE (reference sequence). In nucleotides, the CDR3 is TGTGCCAGCAGCTTAGGGAGAGACGGGGAGCTGTTTTTT. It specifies CASSLGRDGELFF.

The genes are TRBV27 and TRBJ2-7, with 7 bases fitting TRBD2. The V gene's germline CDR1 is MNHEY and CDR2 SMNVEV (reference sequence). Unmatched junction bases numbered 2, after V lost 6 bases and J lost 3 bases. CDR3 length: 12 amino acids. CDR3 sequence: CASSTGGYEQYF. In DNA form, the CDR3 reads TGTGCCAGCAGCACGGGGGGCTACGAGCAGTACTTC.

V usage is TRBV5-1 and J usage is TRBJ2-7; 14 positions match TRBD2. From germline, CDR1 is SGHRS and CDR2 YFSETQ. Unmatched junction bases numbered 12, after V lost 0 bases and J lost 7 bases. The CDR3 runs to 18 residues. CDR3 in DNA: TGCGCCAGCAGCTTGGAGGGGACTAGCGGGAGATCTCCTACGGAGCAGTACTTC. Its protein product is CASSLEGTSGRSPTEQYF.

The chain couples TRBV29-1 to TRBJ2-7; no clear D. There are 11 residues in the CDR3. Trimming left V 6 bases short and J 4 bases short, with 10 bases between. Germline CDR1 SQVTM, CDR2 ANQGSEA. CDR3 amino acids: CSVALPYEQYF. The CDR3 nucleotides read TGCAGCGTGGCTCTTCCGTACGAGCAGTACTTC.

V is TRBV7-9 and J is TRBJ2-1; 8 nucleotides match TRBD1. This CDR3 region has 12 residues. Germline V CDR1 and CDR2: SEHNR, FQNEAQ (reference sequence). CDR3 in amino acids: CALDRVRNEQFF. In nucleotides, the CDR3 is TGTGCTCTGGACAGGGTAAGGAATGAGCAGTTCTTC.

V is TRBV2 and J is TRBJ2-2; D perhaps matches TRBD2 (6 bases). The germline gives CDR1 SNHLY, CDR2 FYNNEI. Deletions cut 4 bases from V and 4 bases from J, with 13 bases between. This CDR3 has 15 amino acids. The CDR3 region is CASSVYGRSTGELFF. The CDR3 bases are TGTGCCAGCAGTGTTTACGGGAGAAGCACCGGGGAGCTGTTTTTT. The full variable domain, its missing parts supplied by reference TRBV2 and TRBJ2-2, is EPEVTQTPSHQVTQMGQEVILRCVPISNHLYFYWYRQILGQKVEFLVSFYNNEISEKSEIFDDQFSVERPDGSNFTLKIRSTKLEDSAMYFCASSVYGRSTGELFFGEGSRLTVL.

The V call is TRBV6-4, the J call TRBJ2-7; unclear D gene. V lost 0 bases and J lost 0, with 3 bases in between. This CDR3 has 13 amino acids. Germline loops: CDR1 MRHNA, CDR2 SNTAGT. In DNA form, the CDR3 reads TGTGCCAGCAGTGACTCCAACTCCTACGAGCAGTACTTC. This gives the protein CASSDSNSYEQYF.

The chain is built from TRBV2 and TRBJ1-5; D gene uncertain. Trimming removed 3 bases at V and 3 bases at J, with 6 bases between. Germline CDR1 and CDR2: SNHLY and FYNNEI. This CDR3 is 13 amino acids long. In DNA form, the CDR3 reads TGTGCCAGCAGTGATCGGTCCAATCAGCCCCAGCATTTT. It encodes CASSDRSNQPQHF.

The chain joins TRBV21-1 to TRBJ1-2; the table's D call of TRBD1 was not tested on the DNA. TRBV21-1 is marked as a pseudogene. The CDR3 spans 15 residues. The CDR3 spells CASSKPTVWVDGYTF. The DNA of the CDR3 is TGTGCCAGCAGCAAACCCACAGTTTGGGTGGATGGCTACACCTTC.

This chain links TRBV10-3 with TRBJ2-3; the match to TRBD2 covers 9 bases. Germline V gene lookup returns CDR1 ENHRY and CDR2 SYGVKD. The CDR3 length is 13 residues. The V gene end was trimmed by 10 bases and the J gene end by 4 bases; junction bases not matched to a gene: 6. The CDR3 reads CATRQREADTQYF. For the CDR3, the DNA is TGTGCCACCCGGCAGCGGGAGGCAGATACGCAGTATTTT.

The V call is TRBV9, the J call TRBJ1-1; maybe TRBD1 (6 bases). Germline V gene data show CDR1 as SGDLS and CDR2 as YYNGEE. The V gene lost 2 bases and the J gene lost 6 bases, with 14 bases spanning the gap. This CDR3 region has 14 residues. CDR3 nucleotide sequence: TGTGCCAGCAGCGTGGGGAGGGGGAGGGCTGAAGCTTTCTTT. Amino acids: CASSVGRGRAEAFF.

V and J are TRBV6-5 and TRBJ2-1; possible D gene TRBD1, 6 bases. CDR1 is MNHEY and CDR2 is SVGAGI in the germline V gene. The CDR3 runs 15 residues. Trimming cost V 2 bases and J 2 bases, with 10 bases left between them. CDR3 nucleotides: TGTGCCAGCAGTTACGGCAGGGGACCCTACAATGAGCAGTTCTTC. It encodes CASSYGRGPYNEQFF.

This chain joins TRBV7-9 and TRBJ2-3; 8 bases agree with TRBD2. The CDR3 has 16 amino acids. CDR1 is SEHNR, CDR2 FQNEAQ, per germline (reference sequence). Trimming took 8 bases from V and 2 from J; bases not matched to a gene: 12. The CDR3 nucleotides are TGTGCCAGCGGTTTAACGGGAGGGCTGCTCACAGATACGCAGTATTTT. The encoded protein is CASGLTGGLLTDTQYF.

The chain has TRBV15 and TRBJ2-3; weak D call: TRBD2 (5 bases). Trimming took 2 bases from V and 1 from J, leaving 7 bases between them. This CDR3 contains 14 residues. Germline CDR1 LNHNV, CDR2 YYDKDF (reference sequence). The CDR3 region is CATSRLGGTDTQYF. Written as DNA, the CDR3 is TGTGCCACCAGCAGACTCGGGGGCACAGATACGCAGTATTTT.

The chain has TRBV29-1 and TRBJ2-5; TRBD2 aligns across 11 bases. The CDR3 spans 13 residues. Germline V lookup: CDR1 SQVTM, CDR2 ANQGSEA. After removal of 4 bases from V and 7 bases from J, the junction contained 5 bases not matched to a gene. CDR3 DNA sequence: TGCAGCGTTGCGACTAGCGGGGACGGGACCCAGTACTTC. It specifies CSVATSGDGTQYF.

CDR3 sequence reads: CATSRDLGYEQFF. The CDR3 DNA is TGTGCCACCAGCAGAGATCTCGGGTATGAGCAGTTCTTC. The chain carries TRBV15 and TRBJ2-1; D not resolved. The V end was cut by 0 bases, the J end by 8 bases, with 8 bases between. Germline-derived CDR1 and CDR2 are LNHNV and YYDKDF (reference sequence). This CDR3 has 13 amino acids.

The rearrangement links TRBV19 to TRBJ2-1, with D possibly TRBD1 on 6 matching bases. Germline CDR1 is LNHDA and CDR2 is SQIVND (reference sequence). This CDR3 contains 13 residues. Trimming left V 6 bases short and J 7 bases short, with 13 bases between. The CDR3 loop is CASSSRGRNEQFF. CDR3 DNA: TGTGCCAGTAGCAGCAGGGGCAGGAATGAGCAGTTCTTC.

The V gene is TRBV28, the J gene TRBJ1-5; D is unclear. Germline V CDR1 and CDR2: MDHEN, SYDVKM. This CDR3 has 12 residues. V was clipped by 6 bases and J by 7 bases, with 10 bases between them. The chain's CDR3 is CASRPSRQPQHF. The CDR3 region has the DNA TGTGCCAGCAGGCCCTCGAGGCAGCCCCAGCATTTT.

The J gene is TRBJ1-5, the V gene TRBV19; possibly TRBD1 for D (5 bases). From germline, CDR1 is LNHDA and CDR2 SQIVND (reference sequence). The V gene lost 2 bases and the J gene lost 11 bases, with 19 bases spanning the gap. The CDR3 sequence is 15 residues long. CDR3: CASSIWGGARQAQHF. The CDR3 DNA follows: TGTGCCAGTAGTATATGGGGCGGAGCTAGGCAAGCCCAGCATTTT. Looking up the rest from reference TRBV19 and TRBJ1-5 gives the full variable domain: DGGITQSPKYLFRKEGQNVTLSCEQNLNHDAMYWYRQDPGQGLRLIYYSQIVNDFQKGDIAEGYSVSREKKESFPLTVTSAQKNPTAFYLCASSIWGGARQAQHFGDGTRLSIL.

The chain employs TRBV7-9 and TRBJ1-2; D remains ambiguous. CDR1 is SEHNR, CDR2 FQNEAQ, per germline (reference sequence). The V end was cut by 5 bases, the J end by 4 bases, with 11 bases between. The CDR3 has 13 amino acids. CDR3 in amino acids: CASSGGKTYGYTF. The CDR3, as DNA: TGTGCCAGCAGCGGAGGGAAAACCTATGGCTACACCTTC.

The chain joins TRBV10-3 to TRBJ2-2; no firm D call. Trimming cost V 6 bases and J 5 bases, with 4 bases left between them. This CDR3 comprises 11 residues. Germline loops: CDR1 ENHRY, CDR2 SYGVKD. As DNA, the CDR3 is TGTGCCATCAGGGCTACCGGGGAGCTGTTTTTT. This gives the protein CAIRATGELFF.

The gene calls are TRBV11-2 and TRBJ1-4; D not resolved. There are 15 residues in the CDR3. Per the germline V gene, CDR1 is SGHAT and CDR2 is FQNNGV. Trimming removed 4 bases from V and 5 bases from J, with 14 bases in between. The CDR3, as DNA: TGTGCCAGCAGCTCCGACGGGAGAAGGAATGAAAAACTGTTTTTT. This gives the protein CASSSDGRRNEKLFF.